This T cell receptor (beta chain) is from a study of blood T cell repertoires in COVID-19. Study summary: Material from acute and convalescent COVID-19 was sourced from the United States, Italy and Spain.

Profiled with immunoSEQ multiplex PCR; TCRdb holds only in-frame clones, not every one. Among 90,000 to 100,000 clones listed, 90% were seen once. Germline assignment: CDR1 SGHTA and CDR2 FQGNSA. The CDR3 runs 13 residues. Trimming took 5 bases from V and 4 from J, leaving 10 bases between them. Sequencing used peripheral blood. The sequence was collected from a man in his forties or fifties with acute or convalescent COVID-19. The chain employs TRBV7-2 and TRBJ2-3; no clear D gene. The CDR3 spells CASSHPQADTQYF. The CDR3 coding sequence is TGTGCCAGCAGCCACCCGCAGGCAGATACGCAGTATTTT.